The present TCR beta chain was sequenced within a study of technical replicates of blood from a handful of donors. TCRdb's table, derived via immunoSEQ multiplex PCR, lists solely in-frame clones and lacks some. The sample consists of about 95,000 clones, roughly 95% of them appearing once. The receptor was derived from a human donor in good health. The sample consisted of T cells isolated from PBMCs.

This CDR3 is CASSYVASGLYEQYF. CDR3 in DNA: TGTGCCAGCAGTTACGTGGCTAGCGGGCTCTACGAGCAGTACTTC. The chain has TRBV6-5 and TRBJ2-7; 8 bases align to TRBD2. Germline CDR1 is MNHEY and CDR2 is SVGAGI. CDR3 length: 15 amino acids. J was trimmed by 3 bases and V by 2 bases; bases with no gene match: 6.